These T cell receptor beta chains were read from a single sample in a study of PD-L1 blockade in urothelial cancer. Here immunoSEQ multiplex PCR was the method, and the copy in TCRdb shows in-frame clones only, minus some. The sample shows about 51,000 clones, approximately 86% of them seen only once. The sample here was PBMCs, taken around atezolizumab (anti-PD-L1) treatment. These receptors all come from a man in his sixties with urothelial cancer. CDR3s include the opening cysteine and the closing phenylalanine or tryptophan. Each record gives: CDR3 protein, V gene, J gene.

CDR3 protein: CASSTGTGLEEQYF; V gene: TRBV5-1; J gene: TRBJ2-7
CDR3 protein: CASSVRGRETQYF; V gene: TRBV2; J gene: TRBJ2-5
CDR3 protein: CASSPRDRGYNEQFF; V gene: TRBV6-6; J gene: TRBJ2-1
CDR3 protein: CASRQGFGNTIYF; V gene: TRBV6-6; J gene: TRBJ1-3
CDR3 protein: CATSGGTSDYNEQFF; V gene: TRBV15; J gene: TRBJ2-1
CDR3 protein: CAISERVYEQYF; V gene: TRBV10-3; J gene: TRBJ2-7
CDR3 protein: CASSGPGQRETQYF; V gene: TRBV13; J gene: TRBJ2-5
CDR3 protein: CASTKLPSGYAGELFF; V gene: TRBV28; J gene: TRBJ2-2
CDR3 protein: CASSLDRGREQYF; V gene: TRBV27; J gene: TRBJ2-7
CDR3 protein: CASSIRGLAGGIQETQYF; V gene: TRBV19; J gene: TRBJ2-5
CDR3 protein: CASSETWTSGEQFF; V gene: TRBV6-1; J gene: TRBJ2-1
CDR3 protein: CASSKDRTSYEQYF; V gene: TRBV6-5; J gene: TRBJ2-7
CDR3 protein: CASSSGTGFYNEQFF; V gene: TRBV11-2; J gene: TRBJ2-1
CDR3 protein: CASSVFDAVYEQYF; V gene: TRBV10-1; J gene: TRBJ2-7
CDR3 protein: CASSLTGVGQPQHF; V gene: TRBV6-6; J gene: TRBJ1-5
CDR3 protein: CASSPRWSSNDEQFF; V gene: TRBV18; J gene: TRBJ2-1
CDR3 protein: CASSMATGQGSQPQHF; V gene: TRBV7-9; J gene: TRBJ1-5
CDR3 protein: CASSLSRAYGYTF; V gene: TRBV28; J gene: TRBJ1-2
CDR3 protein: CASSLSYIQTQYF; V gene: TRBV5-1; J gene: TRBJ2-5
CDR3 protein: CASSEFSSPSGAGRETQYF; V gene: TRBV10-2; J gene: TRBJ2-5
CDR3 protein: CASSPVLAAHNEQFF; V gene: TRBV6-5; J gene: TRBJ2-1
CDR3 protein: CASRLTGGYEKLFF; V gene: TRBV7-8; J gene: TRBJ1-4
CDR3 protein: CASSQTPGYQETQYF; V gene: TRBV14; J gene: TRBJ2-5
CDR3 protein: CASSYGGRGRETQYF; V gene: TRBV6-5; J gene: TRBJ2-5
CDR3 protein: CAWSPLTGPGNTIYF; V gene: TRBV30; J gene: TRBJ1-3
CDR3 protein: CASDSVFTYYTF; V gene: TRBV6-1; J gene: TRBJ1-2
CDR3 protein: CASSLPTGDEQYF; V gene: TRBV4-1; J gene: TRBJ2-7
CDR3 protein: CASSVGRGTYNEQFF; V gene: TRBV9; J gene: TRBJ2-1
CDR3 protein: CASSLTPGGETQYF; V gene: TRBV5-1; J gene: TRBJ2-5
CDR3 protein: CASSYTGNGYTF; V gene: TRBV6-5; J gene: TRBJ1-2
CDR3 protein: CASSQGTTSTDTQYF; V gene: TRBV4-2; J gene: TRBJ2-3
CDR3 protein: CSVEDGPYTQYF; V gene: TRBV29-1; J gene: TRBJ2-3
CDR3 protein: CASSFTGIDTQYF; V gene: TRBV10-1; J gene: TRBJ2-3
CDR3 protein: CASSQGQRAYGYTF; V gene: TRBV11-3; J gene: TRBJ1-2
CDR3 protein: CASRGGYNEQFF; V gene: TRBV2; J gene: TRBJ2-1
CDR3 protein: CASSQDGDGYEQYF; V gene: TRBV4-3; J gene: TRBJ2-7
CDR3 protein: CASSLTGIQETQYF; V gene: TRBV28; J gene: TRBJ2-5
CDR3 protein: CASSLIGTRRNEQYF; V gene: TRBV27; J gene: TRBJ2-7
CDR3 protein: CASSNSRANEQYF; V gene: TRBV19; J gene: TRBJ2-7
CDR3 protein: CASSPGHLYNEQFF; V gene: TRBV27; J gene: TRBJ2-1
CDR3 protein: CASSYSGGRGKNIQYF; V gene: TRBV6-5; J gene: TRBJ2-4
CDR3 protein: CSVGGSQVGAFF; V gene: TRBV29-1; J gene: TRBJ1-1
CDR3 protein: CASSPGQIAHEKLFF; V gene: TRBV19; J gene: TRBJ1-4
CDR3 protein: CASSAQQGSGQPQHF; V gene: TRBV16; J gene: TRBJ1-5
CDR3 protein: CASSLEGDRGEQFF; V gene: TRBV6-5; J gene: TRBJ2-1
CDR3 protein: CATSPLTGIHGYTF; V gene: TRBV15; J gene: TRBJ1-2
CDR3 protein: CASSLRPQFHGGYTF; V gene: TRBV5-5; J gene: TRBJ1-2
CDR3 protein: CASSIEGHQPQHF; V gene: TRBV19; J gene: TRBJ1-5
CDR3 protein: CASSPALREGADTQYF; V gene: TRBV9; J gene: TRBJ2-3
CDR3 protein: CASSCYHCSIQYF; V gene: TRBV7-2; J gene: TRBJ2-4
CDR3 protein: CASSYSGTSVYEQYF; V gene: TRBV6-5; J gene: TRBJ2-7
CDR3 protein: CASSTESNQPQHF; V gene: TRBV2; J gene: TRBJ1-5
CDR3 protein: CASSLDRRTLGTEAFF; V gene: TRBV11-3; J gene: TRBJ1-1
CDR3 protein: CASRYNPGQGTHEQYF; V gene: TRBV5-4; J gene: TRBJ2-7
CDR3 protein: CASSYSGQGTEAFF; V gene: TRBV6-5; J gene: TRBJ1-1